These 30 T cell receptor beta chains originate from one sample sequenced in a study of blood T cell repertoires in COVID-19. Sequenced by immunoSEQ multiplex PCR; TCRdb stores in-frame clones only, minus some. The table lists 300,000 to 400,000 clones, around nine tenths of them singletons, with under 8.5% in the top ten. Material: peripheral blood. All receptors come from an older woman with COVID-19, enrolled during active disease.

To note about this clone: Other DNA sequences in this sample translate to the same CDR3. For the CDR3, the DNA is TGTGCCAGCAGCCAAGGGGGGGGCTATGGCTACACCTTC. Residues: CASSQGGGYGYTF. The V gene is TRBV3-1 (or the pseudogene TRBV3-2), the J gene TRBJ1-2; D may be TRBD1 (5 bases). V dropped 1 base and J dropped 4 bases, with 7 bases sitting between them. The CDR3 has 13 amino acids. Looked up from germline, CDR1 is LGHDT and CDR2 is YNNKEL (reference sequence).

This clone was picked up a small number of times. This chain joins TRBV27 and TRBJ1-6; D is possibly TRBD1 (6 bases). From germline, CDR1 is MNHEY and CDR2 SMNVEV (reference sequence). CDR3 length: 14 residues. Trimming cost V 6 bases and J 8 bases, with 14 bases left between them. The CDR3 spells CASRTTGIDSPLHF. Written as DNA, the CDR3 is TGTGCCAGCAGGACCACAGGGATCGATTCACCCCTCCACTTT.

This chain joins TRBV12-5 and TRBJ1-1, with 9 bases that match TRBD1. The CDR3 length is 16 residues. V dropped 5 bases and J dropped 3; count of bases not matched to a gene: 10. Germline V gene data show CDR1 as LGHNT and CDR2 as FRNRAP. The CDR3 region is CASGLPRQGGHTEAFF. DNA for the CDR3: TGTGCTAGTGGTCTACCAAGACAGGGGGGACACACTGAAGCTTTCTTT.

This chain links TRBV4-3 with TRBJ2-3, with 12 bases fitting TRBD2. The V gene's germline CDR1 is LGHNA and CDR2 YSLEER. CDR3 length: 15 amino acids. J lost 5 bases, V lost 1 base, and 1 base had no gene match. In DNA form, the CDR3 reads TGCGCCAGCAGCCAAGCTAGCGGGGGGGTAGATACGCAGTATTTT. Its protein is CASSQASGGVDTQYF.

This clone was observed once. This chain joins TRBV7-9 and TRBJ2-7, with 7 bases that match TRBD1. V lost 5 bases, J lost 2 bases, and 6 bases stayed unmatched. Germline V gene lookup returns CDR1 SEHNR and CDR2 FQNEAQ (reference sequence). CDR3 size: 14 residues. CDR3 in amino acids: CASSNRDSTYEQYF. For the CDR3, the DNA is TGTGCCAGCAGCAACCGGGACAGTACCTACGAGCAGTACTTC.

The rearrangement uses TRBV19 and TRBJ2-7; 7 bases agree with TRBD2. The CDR3 consists of 11 residues. Germline CDR1 reads LNHDA; CDR2 reads SQIVND (reference sequence). The V segment lost 9 bases and the J segment 3 bases; nucleotides outside the gene matches: 2. The CDR3 region is CASGLGYEQYF. Here the CDR3 DNA reads TGTGCCAGCGGACTAGGCTACGAGCAGTACTTC.

The table lists this clone with a count of one. The CDR3 protein is CASSFSSRETQYF. The CDR3, as DNA: TGTGCCAGCAGTTTCTCTAGCCGAGAGACCCAGTACTTC. The genes are TRBV12-3 or TRBV12-4 and TRBJ2-5; tentatively, D is TRBD2 (5 bases). V lost 3 bases to trimming and J lost 4 bases, with 9 bases between them. There are 13 residues in the CDR3.

The chain's CDR3 is CASSLTTGTGLAFF. CDR3 nucleotides: TGTGCCAGCAGTTTAACGACCGGGACAGGGTTGGCTTTCTTT. The chain has TRBV27 and TRBJ1-1; 9 bases agree with TRBD1. With V trimmed by 2 bases and J by 11 bases, 9 bases remained unmatched. This CDR3 is built from 14 residues. From germline, CDR1 is MNHEY and CDR2 SMNVEV (reference sequence).

V is TRBV7-2 and J is TRBJ1-3; 7 positions match TRBD1. V was pared by 5 bases and J by 0 bases, with 1 base of the junction left unmatched. Germline CDR1 reads SGHTA; CDR2 reads FQGNSA. This CDR3 spans 14 amino acids. CDR3 region: CASSRDSSGNTIYF. DNA of the CDR3: TGTGCCAGCAGCCGGGACAGCTCTGGAAACACCATATATTTT.

V gene TRBV5-8 combines with J gene TRBJ1-4; D gene unclear. CDR1 and CDR2 (germline): SGHTS, YDEGEE. This CDR3 has 13 residues. The V and J ends lost 6 bases and 3 bases respectively, with 9 bases between them. The CDR3 nucleotides read TGTGCCAGCAACGACTATTCTAATGAAAAACTGTTTTTT. This gives the protein CASNDYSNEKLFF.

The gene calls are TRBV19 and TRBJ2-5; 9 nucleotides match TRBD2. This CDR3 contains 16 residues. Germline CDR1 and CDR2: LNHDA and SQIVND (reference sequence). V dropped 10 bases and J dropped 1; count of bases not matched to a gene: 13. CDR3 amino acids: CATRTRAGGFQETQYF. As DNA, the CDR3 is TGTGCCACCCGAACAAGAGCGGGGGGCTTCCAAGAGACCCAGTACTTC.

DNA of the CDR3: TGTGCCAGCAGCTTAGCTTCTTCAGGGAACTATGGCTACACCTTC. Its translation is CASSLASSGNYGYTF. The chain combines TRBV7-9 with TRBJ1-2; TRBD1 might be the D (5 bases). The V and J ends lost 0 bases and 2 bases respectively, with 10 bases between them. The CDR3 contains 15 residues. Germline V gives CDR1 SEHNR, CDR2 FQNEAQ (reference sequence).

This clone appeared a single time. This chain links TRBV4-2 with TRBJ2-2; D not certain. The CDR3 length is 12 residues. With 4 bases removed from V and 4 bases from J, the gap between germline ends came to 4 bases. Germline-derived CDR1 and CDR2 are LGHNA and YNFKEQ. CDR3: CASSPITGELFF. The CDR3 DNA reads TGTGCCAGCAGCCCCATCACCGGGGAGCTGTTTTTT.

The gene calls are TRBV19 and TRBJ1-2, with 8 nucleotides matching TRBD1. CDR1 LNHDA and CDR2 SQIVND come from the germline V gene (reference sequence). The CDR3 contains 16 residues. The V gene end was trimmed by 3 bases and the J gene end by 4 bases; junction bases not matched to a gene: 10. The CDR3 here is CASSISTGGLFYGYTF. The CDR3 region has the DNA TGTGCCAGTAGTATTTCAACAGGGGGACTCTTCTATGGCTACACCTTC.

The V gene is TRBV19, the J gene TRBJ1-5, with TRBD1 matching over 7 bases. V trimming: 3 bases; J trimming: 6 bases; junction bases outside the gene matches: 11. Germline-derived CDR1 and CDR2 are LNHDA and SQIVND (reference sequence). The CDR3 consists of 16 residues. The CDR3 bases are TGTGCCAGTAGTATGCCCCCCCGGGACAGTGGTCAGCCCCAGCATTTT. This translates into CASSMPPRDSGQPQHF.

The chain has TRBV30 and TRBJ2-7, with TRBD2 matching 7 bases. The J segment lost 0 bases and the V segment lost 0 bases, leaving 5 bases of the junction unmatched. The CDR3 extends over 15 amino acids. Germline CDR1 is GTSNPN and CDR2 is SVGIG (reference sequence). CDR3 nucleotides: TGTGCCTGGAGTGTTGGGGGGGTAAACTCCTACGAGCAGTACTTC. Protein sequence: CAWSVGGVNSYEQYF.

V and J are TRBV6-2 or TRBV6-3 and TRBJ1-2; a possible D gene is TRBD1 (6 bases). CDR1 and CDR2 from the germline V gene are MNHEY and SVGEGT. Trimming pared 7 bases from V and 4 bases from J, leaving 22 bases between. The CDR3 is 16 amino acids. The CDR3 reads CASTPSGGALVYGYTF. The CDR3 region has the DNA TGTGCCAGCACCCCCTCCGGGGGGGCCCTTGTCTATGGCTACACCTTC.

This rearrangement joins TRBV11-2 to TRBJ2-2, with D possibly being TRBD1 (6 bases). The CDR3 contains 14 residues. V lost 2 bases and J 5 bases, leaving 9 bases between the germline ends. In germline, CDR1 is SGHAT, CDR2 FQNNGV. CDR3 amino acids: CASSLLGHTGELFF. The CDR3 DNA reads TGTGCCAGCAGCTTATTGGGACATACCGGGGAGCTGTTTTTT.

The J gene is TRBJ2-6, the V gene TRBV27; D not resolved. Trimming took 3 bases from V and 0 from J, leaving 15 bases between them. This CDR3 is 18 amino acids long. Germline lookup yields CDR1 MNHEY and CDR2 SMNVEV (reference sequence). The CDR3 loop reads CASSFMEPALSGANVLTF. The CDR3 region has the DNA TGTGCCAGCAGTTTTATGGAGCCAGCCCTCTCTGGGGCCAACGTCCTGACTTTC.

Details on this clone: The sample carries other DNA sequences with the same CDR3. The chain combines TRBV5-4 with TRBJ1-4, with 10 bases lining up with TRBD1. The CDR3 is 14 amino acids. The J segment lost 7 bases and the V segment lost 4 bases, leaving 4 bases of the junction unmatched. CDR1 is SGHNT, CDR2 YYREEE, per germline (reference sequence). The CDR3 sequence: CASSRQGATEKLFF. The CDR3 region has the DNA TGTGCCAGCAGCCGACAGGGGGCTACTGAAAAACTGTTTTTT. Variable domain in full (rest from reference TRBV5-4 and TRBJ1-4): ETGVTQSPTHLIKTRGQQVTLRCSSQSGHNTVSWYQQALGQGPQFIFQYYREEENGRGNFPPRFSGLQFPNYSSELNVNALELDDSALYLCASSRQGATEKLFFGSGTQLSVL.

The chain recombines TRBV10-3 with TRBJ1-4; the match to TRBD1 covers 8 bases. V lost 1 base, J lost 4 bases, and 8 bases stayed unmatched. This CDR3 comprises 17 residues. From germline, CDR1 is ENHRY and CDR2 SYGVKD. CDR3 region: CAISEYLDRGNNEKLFF. CDR3 DNA sequence: TGTGCCATCAGTGAGTACCTCGACAGGGGAAATAATGAAAAACTGTTTTTT.

This clone was picked up one time. The rearrangement joins TRBV9 to TRBJ2-7, with TRBD2 matching over 8 bases. The germline CDR1 and CDR2 sequences are SGDLS and YYNGEE. Unmatched junction bases numbered 7, after V lost 3 bases and J lost 2 bases. This CDR3 is 15 amino acids long. The CDR3 sequence is CASSETGGATYEQYF. CDR3 nucleotides: TGTGCCAGCAGCGAGACCGGGGGGGCTACCTACGAGCAGTACTTC.

This clone occurred a few times. V is TRBV28 and J is TRBJ1-1; D is unresolved. Trimming stripped 7 bases from V and 6 bases from J, with 15 bases between. The V gene's germline CDR1 is MDHEN and CDR2 SYDVKM. The CDR3 spans 13 residues. The CDR3 spells CASMGGLRAEAFF. The DNA for the CDR3 is TGTGCCAGCATGGGAGGCTTGAGGGCTGAAGCTTTCTTT.

The rearrangement links TRBV2 to TRBJ2-1; D call uncertain. Per the germline V gene, CDR1 is SNHLY and CDR2 is FYNNEI. The CDR3 covers 11 residues. V dropped 10 bases and J dropped 7 bases, with 11 bases sitting between them. CDR3: CANLNRNEQFF. CDR3 DNA sequence: TGTGCCAACCTAAACCGGAATGAGCAGTTCTTC.

The CDR3 DNA reads as TGTGCCAGCCGTGAAATCGGACCCCGGGGCTACGAGCAGTACTTC. Its protein is CASREIGPRGYEQYF. The V call is TRBV27, the J call TRBJ2-7; a possible D gene is TRBD2 (5 bases). Germline V gene lookup returns CDR1 MNHEY and CDR2 SMNVEV (reference sequence). The ends were cut back, 8 bases at V and 3 bases at J, with 20 bases in the middle. The CDR3 length is 15 residues.

The chain employs TRBV7-9 and TRBJ2-7; 8 nucleotides line up with TRBD1. The ends lost 4 bases at V and 5 bases at J; junction bases unmatched: 10. The CDR3 length is 15 residues. From germline, CDR1 is SEHNR and CDR2 FQNEAQ (reference sequence). The CDR3 DNA follows: TGTGCCAGCAGCTGGACAGGGTCTCTTTGGGACGAGCAGTACTTC. Translating it yields CASSWTGSLWDEQYF.

As concerns this clone: A read error may account for a junction end that differs from germline. The V gene is TRBV4-3, the J gene TRBJ2-1, with a tentative D call TRBD2 (5 bases). The CDR3 is 14 residues long. Germline V gene lookup returns CDR1 LGHNA and CDR2 YSLEER. This chain's CDR3 is CASSQPGQADSVVF. CDR3 nucleotide sequence: TGCGCCAGCAGCCAGCCCGGCCAGGCGGACTCCGTTGTCTTC.

The chain is built from TRBV2 and TRBJ2-6; 9 positions agree with TRBD1. The CDR3 sequence is 18 residues long. Germline loops: CDR1 SNHLY, CDR2 FYNNEI. J was trimmed by 0 bases and V by 6 bases; bases with no gene match: 9. CDR3: CASREPGQGFSGANVLTF. In nucleotides, the CDR3 is TGTGCCAGCAGGGAACCGGGACAGGGATTCTCTGGGGCCAACGTCCTGACTTTC. The entire variable domain, with the rest obtained from reference TRBV2 and TRBJ2-6, is as follows: EPEVTQTPSHQVTQMGQEVILRCVPISNHLYFYWYRQILGQKVEFLVSFYNNEISEKSEIFDDQFSVERPDGSNFTLKIRSTKLEDSAMYFCASREPGQGFSGANVLTFGAGSRLTVL.

The rearrangement links TRBV12-3 or TRBV12-4 to TRBJ1-1; TRBD1 aligns across 7 bases. After removal of 7 bases from V and 7 bases from J, the junction contained 9 bases not matched to a gene. The CDR3 has 13 amino acids. The CDR3 region is CASTQGGFGEAFF. The CDR3 DNA is TGTGCCAGCACGCAGGGGGGATTCGGTGAAGCTTTCTTT.

The rearrangement joins TRBV5-1 to TRBJ2-1; unclear D gene. Per germline, CDR1 SGHRS and CDR2 YFSETQ. The CDR3 contains 14 residues. Trimming shortened V by 0 bases and J by 6 bases, and 10 bases separated the two germline ends. For the CDR3, the DNA is TGCGCCAGCAGCTTGGGGGCGTCCCTCAATGAGCAGTTCTTC. This gives the protein CASSLGASLNEQFF.